A single sample is the source of the 15 T cell receptor beta chains below, sequenced in a study of blood T cell repertoires in COVID-19. This table comes from immunoSEQ multiplex PCR, and its TCRdb copy is limited to in-frame clones, with some not included. The sample records under 250,000 clones, roughly 84% being singletons. The sequenced material came from peripheral blood. The source of these receptors is a woman aged 40 to 50 who had recovered from COVID-19.

This chain uses TRBV28 with TRBJ1-5; D remains unclear. Germline V lookup: CDR1 MDHEN, CDR2 SYDVKM. The CDR3 is 16 residues long. Trimming left V 6 bases short and J 0 bases short, with 15 bases between. The CDR3 coding sequence is TGTGCCAGCAGGAGTCCGACTTTGGATAGCAATCAGCCCCAGCATTTT. It yields the protein CASRSPTLDSNQPQHF.

In this sample, this clone turned up a few times. V and J are TRBV3-1 (or the pseudogene TRBV3-2) and TRBJ1-2; D unresolved. The V and J ends lost 4 bases and 2 bases respectively, with 11 bases between them. Germline V lookup: CDR1 LGHDT, CDR2 YNNKEL (reference sequence). The CDR3 totals 14 residues. The CDR3 spells CASSLRDINYGYTF. Written as DNA, the CDR3 is TGTGCCAGCAGCCTCAGAGACATCAACTATGGCTACACCTTC.

In its sample, this clone was seen once. The chain links TRBV24-1 to TRBJ2-2, with a possible D match to TRBD1 (8 bases). Germline assignment: CDR1 KGHDR and CDR2 SFDVKD. This CDR3 has 15 amino acids. The V gene lost 7 bases and the J gene lost 3 bases, with 14 bases spanning the gap. This CDR3 reads CATREQGGYTGELFF. The CDR3, as DNA: TGTGCCACCAGGGAACAGGGGGGGTACACCGGGGAGCTGTTTTTT.

The rearrangement uses TRBV12-3 or TRBV12-4 and TRBJ1-2, with D tentatively TRBD1 (5 bases). CDR3 length: 13 amino acids. The ends were cut back, 3 bases at V and 4 bases at J, with 9 bases in the middle. The DNA for the CDR3 is TGTGCCAGCAGTTTGAAGGGGCTCTATGGCTACACCTTC. It codes for CASSLKGLYGYTF.

This clone was recorded a few times. The V gene is TRBV4-1, the J gene TRBJ1-1, with 7 bases aligning to TRBD1. V was clipped by 1 base and J by 4 bases; unmatched bases: 24. Germline assignment: CDR1 MGHRA and CDR2 YSYEKL. The CDR3 spans 21 residues. The CDR3 DNA reads as TGCGCCAGCAGCCAAGGAGTACAGTCGAAACGGACAGGAGTATCTTTCACTGAAGCTTTCTTT. Translated: CASSQGVQSKRTGVSFTEAFF.

This clone was detected only once. The chain carries TRBV11-2 and TRBJ2-7; possible D gene TRBD1, 7 bases. The CDR3 totals 15 residues. Germline lookup yields CDR1 SGHAT and CDR2 FQNNGV. Trimming cost V 8 bases and J 4 bases, with 21 bases left between them. In nucleotides, the CDR3 is TGTGCCAGCTACGAGTTAGGGCAGGGGGGATACGAGCAGTACTTC. Protein product: CASYELGQGGYEQYF.

This clone was recorded a few times. The rearrangement joins TRBV24-1 to TRBJ2-5; TRBD1 matches 7 bases. This CDR3 has 14 residues. Germline lookup yields CDR1 KGHDR and CDR2 SFDVKD. J gave up 4 bases and V 2 bases, and 3 bases lay outside the gene matches. The CDR3 bases are TGTGCCACCAGTGATTCCAACAGGGGAGAGACCCAGTACTTC. This sequence encodes CATSDSNRGETQYF.

The chain employs TRBV7-2 and TRBJ2-1; 10 bases align to TRBD1. V lost 4 bases, J lost 2 bases, and 14 bases stayed unmatched. The CDR3 consists of 19 residues. Germline CDR1 and CDR2: SGHTA and FQGNSA. CDR3: CASSSPGQGYRVAYNEQFF. CDR3 nucleotides: TGTGCCAGCAGCTCACCGGGACAGGGGTATCGGGTAGCCTACAATGAGCAGTTCTTC.

This clone was counted a few times. This chain joins TRBV12-3 or TRBV12-4 and TRBJ1-2; weak D call: TRBD1 (5 bases). Trimming took 7 bases from V and 7 from J, leaving 13 bases between them. The CDR3 is made up of 12 amino acids. CDR3 residues: CASTWGERGYTF. For the CDR3, the DNA is TGTGCCAGCACCTGGGGGGAACGTGGCTACACCTTC.

The genes are TRBV5-8 and TRBJ2-1, with 12 bases matching TRBD1. The CDR3 spans 18 residues. Germline lookup yields CDR1 SGHTS and CDR2 YDEGEE. With V trimmed by 4 bases and J by 2 bases, 10 bases remained unmatched. The CDR3, as DNA: TGTGCCAGCAGCAGCCGGGACAGGGGGCGACCACCCTACAATGAGCAGTTCTTC. Residues: CASSSRDRGRPPYNEQFF. Full variable domain (outside the CDR3, taken from reference TRBV5-8 and TRBJ2-1): EAGVTQSPTHLIKTRGQQATLRCSPISGHTSVYWYQQALGLGLQFLLWYDEGEERNRGNFPPRFSGRQFPNYSSELNVNALELEDSALYLCASSSRDRGRPPYNEQFFGPGTRLTVL.

As for this clone: Distinct nucleotide sequences in the sample also encode this CDR3. The chain is built from TRBV6-5 and TRBJ1-1; 7 bases align to TRBD1. CDR1 is MNHEY, CDR2 SVGAGI, per germline. This CDR3 comprises 15 residues. Trimming took 4 bases from V and 3 from J; bases not matched to a gene: 8. CDR3 in amino acids: CASSFRTGGDTEAFF. In nucleotides, the CDR3 is TGTGCCAGCAGTTTCCGGACAGGCGGAGACACTGAAGCTTTCTTT.

This clone was seen only a few times. The genes are TRBV15 and TRBJ2-3; no reliable D call. Germline V gene lookup returns CDR1 LNHNV and CDR2 YYDKDF (reference sequence). V was trimmed by 0 bases and J by 3 bases, leaving 7 bases between them. This CDR3 is 14 amino acids long. CDR3 coding DNA: TGTGCCACCAGCAGAGAACAGAGAACAGATACGCAGTATTTT. It encodes CATSREQRTDTQYF. Supplemented by reference TRBV15 and TRBJ2-3, the full variable domain reads DAMVIQNPRYQVTQFGKPVTLSCSQTLNHNVMYWYQQKSSQAPKLLFHYYDKDFNNEADTPDNFQSRRPNTSFCFLDIRSPGLGDTAMYLCATSREQRTDTQYFGPGTRLTVL.

A few counts support this clone. The rearrangement uses TRBV7-2 and TRBJ2-1; 14 nucleotides agree with TRBD2. The CDR3 sequence is 18 residues long. The germline gives CDR1 SGHTA, CDR2 FQGNSA. J was trimmed by 0 bases and V by 4 bases; bases with no gene match: 5. CDR3 bases: TGTGCCAGCAGCTCTGGACTAGCGGGGGGTCGCTCCTACAATGAGCAGTTCTTC. Protein: CASSSGLAGGRSYNEQFF.

The sample holds one count of this clone. V and J are TRBV11-1 and TRBJ2-2, with D unclear. From germline, CDR1 is SGHAT and CDR2 FQDESV (reference sequence). V lost 2 bases and J lost 4, with 8 bases in between. This CDR3 is 14 amino acids long. Here the CDR3 DNA reads TGTGCCAGCAGCTTATCCGTCCTCACCGGGGAGCTGTTTTTT. Amino acids: CASSLSVLTGELFF.

This sequence joins TRBV19 and TRBJ1-1, with TRBD1 as a possible D gene (5 bases). This CDR3 is built from 14 residues. CDR1 and CDR2 (germline): LNHDA, SQIVND (reference sequence). V was clipped by 8 bases and J by 1 base, with 14 bases between them. The CDR3 loop is CASHGTLRNTEAFF. The CDR3 coding sequence is TGTGCCAGTCATGGGACTCTTAGGAACACTGAAGCTTTCTTT.